The 14 T cell receptor beta chains in this list originate from one sample, sequenced in a study of blood T cell repertoires in COVID-19. The table came from immunoSEQ multiplex PCR; TCRdb's copy has only in-frame clones and leaves some out. The profile covers some 370,000 clones, with 80% to 90% appearing a single time and 0.95% to 1.5% taken by the ten largest. Sequenced input: peripheral blood. Source of these receptors: a man in his forties with acute or convalescent COVID-19.

This chain uses TRBV28 with TRBJ1-2; D remains unclear. This CDR3 is 14 amino acids long. Deletions cut 8 bases from V and 4 bases from J, with 17 bases between. The germline V gene has CDR1 MDHEN and CDR2 SYDVKM. In DNA form, the CDR3 reads TGTGCCAGCCTGGTGACCTACGGGAGCTATGGCTACACCTTC. It specifies CASLVTYGSYGYTF.

This chain links TRBV7-9 with TRBJ2-1; 8 bases match TRBD2. The germline V gene has CDR1 SEHNR and CDR2 FQNEAQ (reference sequence). The CDR3 loop spans 15 amino acids. After removal of 2 bases from V and 9 bases from J, the junction contained 9 bases not matched to a gene. The CDR3 DNA follows: TGTGCCAGCAGCTTAACCCCCGGGGGGGCTAGTGAGCAGTTCTTC. Amino acids: CASSLTPGGASEQFF.

Concerning this clone: At one boundary the junction diverges from the germline segment, which might be a read error. The chain has TRBV6-5 and TRBJ1-2, with D uncertain. The CDR3 is 13 residues long. Germline loops: CDR1 MNHEY, CDR2 SVGAGI. Here the CDR3 reads CANSYSSNYGYTF. The CDR3 DNA is TGTGCCAACAGTTACTCGTCGAACTATGGCTACACCTTC.

The J gene is TRBJ1-1, the V gene TRBV30; D remains unclear. The germline V gene has CDR1 GTSNPN and CDR2 SVGIG (reference sequence). CDR3 length: 12 residues. V was trimmed by 1 base and J by 7 bases, leaving 10 bases between them. The CDR3 loop is CAWSGSYSEAFF. The CDR3 bases are TGTGCCTGGAGTGGGTCGTACAGTGAAGCTTTCTTT.

The chain couples TRBV5-1 to TRBJ2-7; 7 bases are shared with TRBD2. The junction had 9 bases not matched to a gene; V was cut back by 4 bases and J by 2 bases. Germline V gene lookup returns CDR1 SGHRS and CDR2 YFSETQ. This CDR3 has 15 amino acids. CDR3 DNA: TGCGCCAGCAGCCACGGGACTAAACGAGCCTACGAGCAGTACTTC. Translated, it gives CASSHGTKRAYEQYF.

This chain links TRBV28 with TRBJ2-7; D is perhaps TRBD1 (6 bases). The CDR3 sequence is 15 residues long. V was shortened by 5 bases and J by 2 bases, with 16 bases between the two germline ends. In germline, CDR1 is MDHEN, CDR2 SYDVKM. The CDR3 region has the DNA TGTGCCAGCAGTACTCCGGGACAACCCACCTACGAGCAGTACTTC. Protein: CASSTPGQPTYEQYF.

The chain employs TRBV7-2 and TRBJ1-1; D remains ambiguous. Trimming took off 6 bases at V and 5 bases at J, with 19 bases between the two ends. The CDR3 length is 15 residues. The V gene's germline CDR1 is SGHTA and CDR2 FQGNSA. The DNA for the CDR3 is TGTGCCAGCAGTCTTCGGTCGGCCCTCAGGACTGAAGCTTTCTTT. It translates to CASSLRSALRTEAFF. The variable domain in full, completed from reference TRBV7-2 and TRBJ1-1, reads GAGVSQSPSNKVTEKGKDVELRCDPISGHTALYWYRQSLGQGLEFLIYFQGNSAPDKSGLPSDRFSAERTGGSVSTLTIQRTQQEDSAVYLCASSLRSALRTEAFFGQGTRLTVV.

Only one count was recorded for this clone. The chain employs TRBV27 and TRBJ2-1; D perhaps matches TRBD2 (5 bases). The germline V gene has CDR1 MNHEY and CDR2 SMNVEV (reference sequence). This CDR3 spans 14 amino acids. The ends were cut back, 4 bases at V and 3 bases at J, with 10 bases in the middle. CDR3 amino acids: CASSSDRGYNEQFF. In nucleotides, the CDR3 is TGTGCCAGCAGTTCCGACCGGGGCTACAATGAGCAGTTCTTC.

The chain recombines TRBV6-6 with TRBJ2-1, with 11 bases identical to TRBD2. This CDR3 has 15 amino acids. After removal of 6 bases from V and 8 bases from J, the junction contained 9 bases not matched to a gene. CDR1 is MNHNY, CDR2 SVGAGI, per germline (reference sequence). In DNA, the CDR3 is TGTGCCAGCAGGGTAGCGGGGGGGCCTCAAGATGAGCAGTTCTTC. It codes for CASRVAGGPQDEQFF.

This clone was counted a single time. The rearrangement links TRBV10-3 to TRBJ1-1; 10 nucleotides align to TRBD1. Looked up from germline, CDR1 is ENHRY and CDR2 is SYGVKD. Losses at the gene ends were 6 bases for V and 5 bases for J; bases not matched to a gene: 27. This CDR3 spans 21 amino acids. CDR3 sequence (DNA): TGTGCCATCAGCTTATCGGGACAGGGGAAGTTAAGCCCGGTTTCCCGTACTGAAGCTTTCTTT. This sequence encodes CAISLSGQGKLSPVSRTEAFF.

The rearrangement links TRBV5-1 to TRBJ1-1, with 9 bases that match TRBD1. Germline CDR1 SGHRS, CDR2 YFSETQ. V lost 4 bases and J lost 1; bases outside the gene matches: 11. The CDR3 is 17 amino acids. CDR3 loop: CASSPGQGRGANTEAFF. The CDR3 nucleotides are TGCGCCAGCAGCCCCGGACAGGGGCGCGGGGCGAACACTGAAGCTTTCTTT.

The rearrangement links TRBV6-1 to TRBJ1-6; TRBD1 is a possible D gene (5 bases). V gave up 2 bases and J gave up 7 bases, with 9 bases separating them. Germline V gene lookup returns CDR1 MNHNS and CDR2 SASEGT. The CDR3 extends over 14 amino acids. In DNA, the CDR3 is TGTGCCAGCAGTGAACCAGGGTACAATTCACCCCTCCACTTT. Its protein product is CASSEPGYNSPLHF.

For the CDR3, the DNA is TGTGCCAGCAACCTCCGGGACACTTCCTACAATGAGCAGTTCTTC. Amino acids: CASNLRDTSYNEQFF. V and J are TRBV5-5 and TRBJ2-1; a possible D gene is TRBD1 (6 bases). The V gene's germline CDR1 is SGHKS and CDR2 YYEKEE (reference sequence). The V end lost 6 bases, the J end lost 1 base, and 14 bases lay between the germline ends. The CDR3 runs 15 residues.

V gene TRBV7-9 combines with J gene TRBJ2-7; D remains unclear. Germline CDR1 and CDR2: SEHNR and FQNEAQ (reference sequence). This CDR3 comprises 14 residues. V was pared by 5 bases and J by 3 bases, with 14 bases between. The CDR3 DNA follows: TGTGCCAGCAGCCCTCCGACGAGCGACTACGAGCAGTACTTC. This sequence encodes CASSPPTSDYEQYF.